This T cell receptor (beta chain) was identified in a study of cytotoxic CD8 clonotypes in ibrutinib-treated CLL. About the research overall: Mean yields were about 280,000 productive templates and 94,082 productive rearrangements per sample.

Points on this clone: As yet, its antigen is unknown.

Investigators sought sequencing depths of between 1 in 200,000 and 1 in 1 million T cells. Repertoires were generated with immunoSEQ multiplex PCR, while TCRdb's copy carries only in-frame clones and drops some. The table has approximately 130,000 clones, approximately 80% seen once; the top ten hold less than 4%. V was trimmed by 0 bases and J by 2 bases, leaving 5 bases between them. The CDR3 contains 13 residues. CDR1 is SGHNT and CDR2 is YYREEE in the germline V gene (reference sequence). General study points: Shared public clonotypes were rare, and on treatment they either got smaller or stayed the same.

TCR beta libraries used around 1.8 micrograms of DNA from cryopreserved PBMCs. The sample in question was PBMCs, obtained after 24 months of ibrutinib treatment. This TCR came from a human donor with chronic lymphocytic leukemia. The chain joins TRBV5-4 to TRBJ1-1; D remains unclear. CDR3 loop: CASSLELNTEAFF. The CDR3 DNA follows: TGTGCCAGCAGCTTGGAGCTCAACACTGAAGCTTTCTTT.